This TCR beta chain was identified in a study of T cell changes during pregnancy in multiple sclerosis (dated by TCRdb to about 2019). The study in broad terms: The study looked at changes in the T cell repertoire across pregnancy in women with multiple sclerosis.

Concerning this clone: Its antigen specificity is not known. No much larger clonotype is one base removed from it; base qualities were not supplied.

The CDR3 holds 16 amino acids from the cysteine to the phenylalanine. The read is trimmed to its CDR3 DNA, 48 bases read in frame from base 1. The germline V gene encodes CDR1 ENHRY and CDR2 SYGVKD. The trim is 2 bases for V and 2 bases for J, with a gap of 13 bases between the germline ends. Library preparation used the immunoSEQ multiplex PCR assay. TCRdb provides this immuneACCESS table in a form limited to in-frame rearrangements. Some clones are lacking; in checked studies, under half of them reflect an unresolved V gene, and why the rest are absent is not known. For this sample the table gives about 52,000 clones, of which 85% to 95% were detected only once. Around 0.76% of the sample rests with the top ten.

In this chain, TRBV10-3 is recombined with TRBJ1-3, with a tentative D gene TRBD1 over 5 matching bases. Sequencing used CD4+ T cells from peripheral blood mononuclear cells, obtained in the third trimester of pregnancy. The receptor was derived from a female donor with multiple sclerosis, enrolled in a pregnancy study. The sequence in DNA is TGTGCCATCAGTGAGCGGGGGAGGACTCCTGGAAACACCATATATTTT. The translation is CAISERGRTPGNTIYF.